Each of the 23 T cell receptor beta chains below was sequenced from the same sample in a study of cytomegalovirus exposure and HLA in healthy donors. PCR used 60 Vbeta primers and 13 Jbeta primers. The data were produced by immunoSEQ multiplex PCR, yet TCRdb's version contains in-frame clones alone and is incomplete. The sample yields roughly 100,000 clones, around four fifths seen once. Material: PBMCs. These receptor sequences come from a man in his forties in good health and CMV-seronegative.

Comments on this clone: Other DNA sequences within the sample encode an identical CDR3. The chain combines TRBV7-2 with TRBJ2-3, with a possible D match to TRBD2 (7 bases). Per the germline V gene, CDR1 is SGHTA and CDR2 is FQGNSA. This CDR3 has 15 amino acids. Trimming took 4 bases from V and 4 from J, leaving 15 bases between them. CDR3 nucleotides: TGTGCCAGCAGCTGGGTGCGAGGGGGGGCAGATACGCAGTATTTT. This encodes CASSWVRGGADTQYF.

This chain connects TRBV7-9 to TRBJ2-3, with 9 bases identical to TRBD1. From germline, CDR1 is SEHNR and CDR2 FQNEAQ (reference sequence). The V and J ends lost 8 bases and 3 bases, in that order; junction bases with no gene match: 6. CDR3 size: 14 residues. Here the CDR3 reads CASGRQGGTDTQYF. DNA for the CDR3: TGTGCCAGCGGCCGACAGGGGGGGACAGATACGCAGTATTTT.

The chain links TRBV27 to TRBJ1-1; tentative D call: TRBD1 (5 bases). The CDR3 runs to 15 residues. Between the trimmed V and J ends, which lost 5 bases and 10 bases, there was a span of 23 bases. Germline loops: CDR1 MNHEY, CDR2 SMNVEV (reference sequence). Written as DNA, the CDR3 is TGTGCCAGCAGTCTCTATCCCCGGGGGGGGAGCAGAGCTTTCTTT. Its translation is CASSLYPRGGSRAFF.

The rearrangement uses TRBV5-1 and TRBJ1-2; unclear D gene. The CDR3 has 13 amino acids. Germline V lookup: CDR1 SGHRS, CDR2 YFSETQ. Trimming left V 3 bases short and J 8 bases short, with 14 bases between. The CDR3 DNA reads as TGCGCCAGCAGCTCAGGACTCCGAGAAGGCTACACCTTC. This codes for CASSSGLREGYTF.

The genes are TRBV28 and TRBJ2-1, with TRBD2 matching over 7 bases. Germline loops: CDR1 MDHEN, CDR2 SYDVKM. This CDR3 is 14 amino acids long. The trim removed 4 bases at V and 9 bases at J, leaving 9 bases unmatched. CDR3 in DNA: TGTGCCAGCAGTTGGGCGGGGGAAAGGAGTGAGCAGTTCTTC. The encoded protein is CASSWAGERSEQFF.

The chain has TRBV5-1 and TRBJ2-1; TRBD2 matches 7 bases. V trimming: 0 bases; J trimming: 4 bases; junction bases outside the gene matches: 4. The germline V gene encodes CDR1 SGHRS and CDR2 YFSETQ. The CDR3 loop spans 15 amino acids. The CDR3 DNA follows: TGCGCCAGCAGCTTGGGCGGGGGAATTTACAATGAGCAGTTCTTC. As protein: CASSLGGGIYNEQFF.

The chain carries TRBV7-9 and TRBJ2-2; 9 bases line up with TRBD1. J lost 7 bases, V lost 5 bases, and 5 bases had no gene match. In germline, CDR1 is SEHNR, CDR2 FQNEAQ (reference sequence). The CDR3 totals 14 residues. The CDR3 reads CASSPGQGYGELFF. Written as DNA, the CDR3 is TGTGCCAGCAGCCCCGGACAGGGGTACGGGGAGCTGTTTTTT.

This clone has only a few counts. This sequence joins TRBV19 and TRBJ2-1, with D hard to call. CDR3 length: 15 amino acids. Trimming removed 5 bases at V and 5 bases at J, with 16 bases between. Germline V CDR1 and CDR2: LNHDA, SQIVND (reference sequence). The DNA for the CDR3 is TGTGCCAGTAGTCTATCCGTGGGCAGAGACAATGAGCAGTTCTTC. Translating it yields CASSLSVGRDNEQFF. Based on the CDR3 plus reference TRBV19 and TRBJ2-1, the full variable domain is DGGITQSPKYLFRKEGQNVTLSCEQNLNHDAMYWYRQDPGQGLRLIYYSQIVNDFQKGDIAEGYSVSREKKESFPLTVTSAQKNPTAFYLCASSLSVGRDNEQFFGPGTRLTVL.

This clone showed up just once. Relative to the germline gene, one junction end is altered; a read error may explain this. CDR3 loop: CSSSLSATLKTQYF. The CDR3 DNA sequence: TGTTCCAGCAGCTTATCTGCGACACTCAAGACCCAGTACTTC. V and J are TRBV7-9 and TRBJ2-5; unclear D gene. CDR1 and CDR2 (germline): SEHNR, FQNEAQ (reference sequence). The CDR3 spans 14 residues.

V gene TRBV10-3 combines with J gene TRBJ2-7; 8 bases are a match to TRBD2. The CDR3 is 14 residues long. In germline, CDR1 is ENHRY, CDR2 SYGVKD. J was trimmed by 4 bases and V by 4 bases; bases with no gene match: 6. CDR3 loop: CAISGAGGGYEQYF. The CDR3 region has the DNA TGTGCCATCAGTGGTGCGGGGGGAGGATACGAGCAGTACTTC.

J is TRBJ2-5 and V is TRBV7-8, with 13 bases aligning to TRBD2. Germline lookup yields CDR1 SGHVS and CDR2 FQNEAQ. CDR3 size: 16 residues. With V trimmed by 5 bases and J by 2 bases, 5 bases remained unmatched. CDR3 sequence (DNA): TGTGCCAGCAGCGCAATACTAGCGGGGGGGCAAGAGACCCAGTACTTC. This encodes CASSAILAGGQETQYF.

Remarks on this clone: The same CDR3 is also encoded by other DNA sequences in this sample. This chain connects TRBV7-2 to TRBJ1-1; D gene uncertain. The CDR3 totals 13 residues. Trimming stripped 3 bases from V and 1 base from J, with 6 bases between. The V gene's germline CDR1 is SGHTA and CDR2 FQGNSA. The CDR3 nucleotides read TGTGCCAGCAGCTTTACCGGGAACACTGAAGCTTTCTTT. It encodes CASSFTGNTEAFF.

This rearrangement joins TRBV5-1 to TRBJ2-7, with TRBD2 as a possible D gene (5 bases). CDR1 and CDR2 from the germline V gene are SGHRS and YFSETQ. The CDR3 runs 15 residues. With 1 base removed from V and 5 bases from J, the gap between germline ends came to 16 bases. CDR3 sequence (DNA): TGCGCCAGCAGCTTGACAGACTACCCGAGGCACGAGCAGTACTTC. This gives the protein CASSLTDYPRHEQYF.

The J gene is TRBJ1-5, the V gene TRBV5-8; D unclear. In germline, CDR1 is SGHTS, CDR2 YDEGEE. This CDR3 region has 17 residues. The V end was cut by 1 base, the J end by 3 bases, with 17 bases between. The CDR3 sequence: CASSLYSAAGFNQPQHF. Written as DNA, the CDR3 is TGTGCCAGCAGCTTGTACTCGGCGGCCGGCTTCAATCAGCCCCAGCATTTT.

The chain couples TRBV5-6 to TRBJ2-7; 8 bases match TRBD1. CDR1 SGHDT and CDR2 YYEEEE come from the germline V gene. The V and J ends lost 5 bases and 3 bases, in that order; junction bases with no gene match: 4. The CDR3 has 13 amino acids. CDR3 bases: TGTGCCAGCAGGCTGGGACAGGTCTACGAGCAGTACTTC. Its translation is CASRLGQVYEQYF.

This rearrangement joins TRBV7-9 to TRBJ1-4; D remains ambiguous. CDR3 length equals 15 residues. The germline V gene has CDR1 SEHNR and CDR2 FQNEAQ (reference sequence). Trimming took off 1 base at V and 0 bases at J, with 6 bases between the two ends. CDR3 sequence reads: CASSLELATNEKLFF. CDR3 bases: TGTGCCAGCAGCTTAGAACTTGCAACTAATGAAAAACTGTTTTTT.

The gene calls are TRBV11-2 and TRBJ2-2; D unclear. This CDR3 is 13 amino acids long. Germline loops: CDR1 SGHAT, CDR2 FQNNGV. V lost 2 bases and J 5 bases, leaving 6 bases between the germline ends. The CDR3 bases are TGTGCCAGCAGCTTAATGGAGACCGGGGAGCTGTTTTTT. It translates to CASSLMETGELFF.

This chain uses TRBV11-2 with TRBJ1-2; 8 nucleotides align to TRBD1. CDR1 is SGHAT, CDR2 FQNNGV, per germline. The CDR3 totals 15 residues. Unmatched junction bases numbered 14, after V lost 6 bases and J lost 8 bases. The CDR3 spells CASRKTGESLYGYTF. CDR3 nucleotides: TGTGCCAGCAGGAAGACAGGGGAGTCCTTATACGGCTACACCTTC.

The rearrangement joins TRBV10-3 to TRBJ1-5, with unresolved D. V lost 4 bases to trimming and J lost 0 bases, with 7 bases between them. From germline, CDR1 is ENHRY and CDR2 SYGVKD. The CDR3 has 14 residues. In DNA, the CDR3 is TGTGCCATCAGTGGAGACAATAGCAATCAGCCCCAGCATTTT. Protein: CAISGDNSNQPQHF.

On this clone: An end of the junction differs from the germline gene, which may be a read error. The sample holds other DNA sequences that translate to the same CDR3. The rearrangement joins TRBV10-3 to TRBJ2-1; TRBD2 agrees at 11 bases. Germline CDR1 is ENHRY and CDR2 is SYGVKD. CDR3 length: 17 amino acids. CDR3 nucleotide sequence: TGTGCTATCAGTGAGTCGTACGGGACTAGCGGCCCCAATGAGCAGTTCTTC. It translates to CAISESYGTSGPNEQFF.

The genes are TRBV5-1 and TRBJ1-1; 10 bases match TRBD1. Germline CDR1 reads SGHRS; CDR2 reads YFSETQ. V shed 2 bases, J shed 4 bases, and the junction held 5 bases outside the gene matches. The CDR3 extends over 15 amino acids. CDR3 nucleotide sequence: TGCGCCAGCAGCTTTAGTCGGACAGGGGGCACTGAAGCTTTCTTT. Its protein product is CASSFSRTGGTEAFF.

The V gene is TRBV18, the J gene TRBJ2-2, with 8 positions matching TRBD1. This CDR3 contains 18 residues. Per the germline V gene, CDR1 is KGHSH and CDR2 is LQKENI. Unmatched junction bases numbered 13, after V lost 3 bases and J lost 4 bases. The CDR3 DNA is TGTGCCAGCTCACCCCACCCTATTGACAGGGGACGCACCGGGGAGCTGTTTTTT. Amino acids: CASSPHPIDRGRTGELFF.

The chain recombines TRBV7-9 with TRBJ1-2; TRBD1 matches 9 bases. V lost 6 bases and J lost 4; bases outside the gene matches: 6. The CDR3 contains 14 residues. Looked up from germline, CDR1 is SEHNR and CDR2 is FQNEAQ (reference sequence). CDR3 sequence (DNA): TGTGCCAGCAGTTCCGGGACAGGGCTCTATGGCTACACCTTC. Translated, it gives CASSSGTGLYGYTF.